The clone carrying this T cell receptor beta chain was seen more than once but under ten times. Its antigen remains unidentified. MiXCR, applied by TCRdb to the RT-PCR reads, yields one record per CDR3 protein. This table holds about 650,000 distinct CDR3 sequences, about 15% found once. The data stem from a study of response to subunit inactivated influenza vaccine. Points from the study as a whole: There was a suggestion from the authors that each seasonal influenza vaccination recruits few new T cells.

The CDR3 spans 13 residues. V was clipped by 3 bases and J by 4 bases, with 7 bases between them. Germline V gives CDR1 MDHEN, CDR2 SYDVKM. This chain joins TRBV28 and TRBJ2-1; D is ambiguous. This TCR was sampled from a man between 45 and 60 years old who received an inactivated influenza vaccine. The sequencing used PBMCs from blood, collected 11 to 12 days after vaccination. CDR3 protein: CASSFITYNEQFF. CDR3 nucleotide sequence: TGTGCCAGCAGTTTTATAACTTACAATGAGCAGTTCTTC.